These 26 T cell receptor beta chains originate from one sample sequenced in a study of blood T cell repertoires in COVID-19. The assay was immunoSEQ multiplex PCR, and TCRdb's table has in-frame clones only and misses some. The sample has about 380,000 clones, approximately 81% seen once. Input material: peripheral blood. These receptors originate from a young woman with acute or convalescent COVID-19.

The chain uses TRBV28 and TRBJ1-5, with TRBD1 identical over 8 bases. The CDR3 length is 15 residues. Trimming at V came to 4 bases and at J to 4 bases, leaving 6 bases not matched to a gene. Germline loops: CDR1 MDHEN, CDR2 SYDVKM. CDR3 coding DNA: TGTGCCAGCAGTTGGGGGACAGGTGAAAATCAGCCCCAGCATTTT. Translating it yields CASSWGTGENQPQHF.

The rearrangement joins TRBV23-1 to TRBJ2-5; 9 bases fit TRBD1. TRBV23-1 is given ORF status, its function remaining uncertain. The CDR3 length is 18 residues. J was trimmed by 1 base and V by 4 bases; bases with no gene match: 13. DNA for the CDR3: TGCGCCAGCAGTCCCTCCTCCCGGGACAGGGAGACCCAAGAGACCCAGTACTTC. Encoded protein: CASSPSSRDRETQETQYF.

The V gene is TRBV9, the J gene TRBJ1-6; possibly TRBD1 for D (5 bases). The CDR3 is 14 residues long. Germline CDR1 and CDR2: SGDLS and YYNGEE. The V end lost 1 base, the J end lost 13 bases, and 15 bases lay between the germline ends. The CDR3 loop is CASSVNQAGGPLHF. In nucleotides, the CDR3 is TGTGCCAGCAGCGTAAACCAGGCCGGGGGGCCCCTCCACTTT.

This chain joins TRBV13 and TRBJ1-2; TRBD1 aligns across 8 bases. The length of the CDR3 is 13 residues. The germline CDR1 and CDR2 sequences are PRHDT and FYEKMQ (reference sequence). With 9 bases clipped from V and 5 bases from J, the junction kept 8 bases outside the gene matches. CDR3 nucleotides: TGTGCCAGTGAGGGACAGGCAAAATATGGCTACACCTTC. Residues: CASEGQAKYGYTF. The variable domain in full, with the rest retrieved from reference TRBV13 and TRBJ1-2, is AAGVIQSPRHLIKEKRETATLKCYPIPRHDTVYWYQQGPGQDPQFLISFYEKMQSDKGSIPDRFSAQQFSDYHSELNMSSLELGDSALYFCASEGQAKYGYTFGSGTRLTVV.

This chain links TRBV5-1 with TRBJ1-3; 7 bases map to TRBD1. Germline V gene data show CDR1 as SGHRS and CDR2 as YFSETQ. With 4 bases clipped from V and 0 bases from J, the junction kept 13 bases outside the gene matches. The CDR3 sequence is 18 residues long. The chain's CDR3 is CASSPVPTGAASGNTIYF. In nucleotides, the CDR3 is TGCGCCAGCAGCCCCGTTCCTACAGGGGCCGCCTCTGGAAACACCATATATTTT. The full variable domain, completed using reference TRBV5-1 and TRBJ1-3, is KAGVTQTPRYLIKTRGQQVTLSCSPISGHRSVSWYQQTPGQGLQFLFEYFSETQRNKGNFPGRFSGRQFSNSRSEMNVSTLELGDSALYLCASSPVPTGAASGNTIYFGEGSWLTVV.

J is TRBJ1-1 and V is TRBV28; D unresolved. V lost 8 bases to trimming and J lost 2 bases, with 12 bases between them. This CDR3 comprises 13 residues. Germline assignment: CDR1 MDHEN and CDR2 SYDVKM. CDR3 region: CASSSTFNTEAFF. CDR3 nucleotides: TGTGCCAGCTCGTCGACTTTTAACACTGAAGCTTTCTTT.

V usage is TRBV4-1 and J usage is TRBJ2-5; 8 positions agree with TRBD2. This CDR3 region has 18 residues. The V gene's germline CDR1 is MGHRA and CDR2 YSYEKL. With V trimmed by 1 base and J by 3 bases, 13 bases remained unmatched. The CDR3 DNA reads as TGCGCCAGCAGCCAAGTCCCCGGGGGGGCAGGGATAAAAGAGACCCAGTACTTC. Protein sequence: CASSQVPGGAGIKETQYF.

The chain is built from TRBV19 and TRBJ1-1; D is possibly TRBD1 (6 bases). CDR1 is LNHDA and CDR2 is SQIVND in the germline V gene (reference sequence). The CDR3 has 13 residues. V was clipped by 5 bases and J by 1 base, with 8 bases between them. CDR3 nucleotide sequence: TGTGCCAGTAGTCGGGACACGAACACTGAAGCTTTCTTT. Protein: CASSRDTNTEAFF.

The rearrangement joins TRBV11-2 to TRBJ1-4; D not resolved. V lost 3 bases, J lost 5 bases, and 16 bases lay in between. Germline V gives CDR1 SGHAT, CDR2 FQNNGV. There are 16 residues in the CDR3. CDR3 DNA sequence: TGTGCCAGCAGCTTGGCCAGGTCCTTTTCGAATGAAAAACTGTTTTTT. Translated: CASSLARSFSNEKLFF. Full variable domain (missing parts from reference TRBV11-2 and TRBJ1-4): EAGVAQSPRYKIIEKRQSVAFWCNPISGHATLYWYQQILGQGPKLLIQFQNNGVVDDSQLPKDRFSAERLKGVDSTLKIQPAKLEDSAVYLCASSLARSFSNEKLFFGSGTQLSVL.

This chain joins TRBV24-1 and TRBJ2-2; TRBD1 agrees at 11 bases. Per germline, CDR1 KGHDR and CDR2 SFDVKD. The CDR3 runs 18 residues. J was trimmed by 5 bases and V by 7 bases; bases with no gene match: 14. As DNA, the CDR3 is TGTGCCACCAGCCCATCCTCCGGGGACAGGGGGTATACCGGGGAGCTGTTTTTT. Translation gives CATSPSSGDRGYTGELFF.

The V gene is TRBV2, the J gene TRBJ1-4; 9 bases align to TRBD1. The CDR3 sequence is 13 residues long. CDR1 and CDR2 from the germline V gene are SNHLY and FYNNEI. Unmatched junction bases numbered 6, after V lost 8 bases and J lost 8 bases. The CDR3 loop is CASYRTGEEKLFF. The CDR3 bases are TGTGCCAGCTACCGGACAGGGGAAGAAAAACTGTTTTTT. The variable domain in full, completed from reference TRBV2 and TRBJ1-4, reads EPEVTQTPSHQVTQMGQEVILRCVPISNHLYFYWYRQILGQKVEFLVSFYNNEISEKSEIFDDQFSVERPDGSNFTLKIRSTKLEDSAMYFCASYRTGEEKLFFGSGTQLSVL.

The V and J genes are TRBV7-9 and TRBJ1-4, with TRBD1 as a possible D gene (6 bases). The CDR3 consists of 13 residues. The germline V gene encodes CDR1 SEHNR and CDR2 FQNEAQ (reference sequence). V was clipped by 9 bases and J by 0 bases, with 8 bases between them. CDR3 protein: CASAGATNEKLFF. The CDR3 DNA reads TGTGCCAGTGCAGGGGCAACTAATGAAAAACTGTTTTTT.

This rearrangement joins TRBV5-6 to TRBJ2-1, with TRBD1 identical over 9 bases. The CDR3 covers 17 residues. With 0 bases clipped from V and 0 bases from J, the junction kept 4 bases outside the gene matches. CDR1 and CDR2 (germline): SGHDT, YYEEEE. This CDR3 reads CASSLAGTGSSYNEQFF. Here the CDR3 DNA reads TGTGCCAGCAGCTTGGCAGGGACAGGGAGCTCCTACAATGAGCAGTTCTTC. The full variable domain, its missing parts supplied by reference TRBV5-6 and TRBJ2-1, is DAGVTQSPTHLIKTRGQQVTLRCSPKSGHDTVSWYQQALGQGPQFIFQYYEEEERQRGNFPDRFSGHQFPNYSSELNVNALLLGDSALYLCASSLAGTGSSYNEQFFGPGTRLTVL.

The chain joins TRBV3-1 (or the pseudogene TRBV3-2) to TRBJ2-1; D uncertain. The V gene lost 1 base and the J gene lost 12 bases, with 10 bases spanning the gap. Germline V gene data show CDR1 as LGHDT and CDR2 as YNNKEL (reference sequence). The CDR3 sequence is 12 residues long. CDR3 bases: TGTGCCAGCAGCCAAGGAGAGGTTGCGCAGTTCTTC. Protein: CASSQGEVAQFF.

The chain joins TRBV27 to TRBJ2-3; 8 nucleotides match TRBD2. V trimming: 3 bases; J trimming: 0 bases; junction bases outside the gene matches: 5. Germline CDR1 reads MNHEY; CDR2 reads SMNVEV (reference sequence). The CDR3 consists of 16 residues. In nucleotides, the CDR3 is TGTGCCAGCAGTTTGTCTACTAGCGGTAGCACAGATACGCAGTATTTT. This encodes CASSLSTSGSTDTQYF.

The chain has TRBV2 and TRBJ1-6; 7 bases line up with TRBD1. V was pared by 7 bases and J by 7 bases, with 10 bases of the junction left unmatched. The CDR3 has 15 residues. The germline CDR1 and CDR2 sequences are SNHLY and FYNNEI. Here the CDR3 DNA reads TGTGCCAGCAATTCACAGGGGCGCGGGAATTCACCCCTCCACTTT. This gives the protein CASNSQGRGNSPLHF.

The chain is built from TRBV15 and TRBJ1-2; 7 bases align to TRBD1. Per germline, CDR1 LNHNV and CDR2 YYDKDF (reference sequence). Losses at the gene ends were 6 bases for V and 6 bases for J; bases not matched to a gene: 7. The CDR3 loop spans 13 amino acids. CDR3 residues: CATRRGTEDGYTF. For the CDR3, the DNA is TGTGCCACCAGGAGGGGGACAGAGGATGGCTACACCTTC.

V gene TRBV7-9 combines with J gene TRBJ1-1; D may be TRBD1 (5 bases). The germline gives CDR1 SEHNR, CDR2 FQNEAQ (reference sequence). The CDR3 has 16 residues. Deletions cut 5 bases from V and 6 bases from J, with 22 bases between. CDR3 sequence (DNA): TGTGCCAGCAGCGCGGACGTACCCAGGGTAGGCGCTGAAGCTTTCTTT. Amino acids: CASSADVPRVGAEAFF.

V usage is TRBV30 and J usage is TRBJ2-7, with D maybe TRBD2 (7 bases). In germline, CDR1 is GTSNPN, CDR2 SVGIG (reference sequence). This CDR3 is built from 14 residues. Trimming removed 2 bases from V and 5 bases from J, with 16 bases in between. CDR3 amino acids: CAWSKGGSSDEQYF. The CDR3 DNA is TGTGCCTGGAGTAAGGGGGGGAGTTCGGACGAGCAGTACTTC.

CDR3 DNA: TGTGCCAGCAGTTTATACTGGGACAGGGGAGGCTACACCTTC. Protein sequence: CASSLYWDRGGYTF. J is TRBJ1-2 and V is TRBV28, with 10 positions matching TRBD1. V gave up 1 base and J gave up 8 bases; unmatched junction bases: 4. Germline lookup yields CDR1 MDHEN and CDR2 SYDVKM. This CDR3 comprises 14 residues.

The gene calls are TRBV15 and TRBJ1-2; weak D call: TRBD1 (6 bases). The CDR3 has 16 amino acids. V gave up 0 bases and J gave up 4 bases, with 15 bases separating them. Germline loops: CDR1 LNHNV, CDR2 YYDKDF (reference sequence). The CDR3 here is CATSRDTGMSAYGYTF. DNA for the CDR3: TGTGCCACCAGCAGAGATACAGGGATGTCTGCCTATGGCTACACCTTC. The full variable domain, its missing parts supplied by reference TRBV15 and TRBJ1-2, is DAMVIQNPRYQVTQFGKPVTLSCSQTLNHNVMYWYQQKSSQAPKLLFHYYDKDFNNEADTPDNFQSRRPNTSFCFLDIRSPGLGDTAMYLCATSRDTGMSAYGYTFGSGTRLTVV.

With regard to this clone: A read error may explain this, as a much larger clone is one base away. The same CDR3 arises from other DNA sequences in this sample as well. The gene calls are TRBV28 and TRBJ1-2; D uncertain. CDR1 is MDHEN, CDR2 SYDVKM, per germline. The CDR3 sequence is 12 residues long. Trimming pared 1 base from V and 5 bases from J, leaving 5 bases between. This CDR3 reads CASSLSGYGYTF. DNA of the CDR3: TGTGCCAGCAGTTTATCGGGGTATGGCTACACCTTC.

J is TRBJ2-5 and V is TRBV28; 7 bases are a match to TRBD2. Germline CDR1 reads MDHEN; CDR2 reads SYDVKM. The trim removed 4 bases at V and 5 bases at J, leaving 13 bases unmatched. This CDR3 comprises 16 residues. The CDR3 DNA sequence: TGTGCCAGCAGTTCGGGGCTAGCGGAGTTGGGGGAGACCCAGTACTTC. Translating it yields CASSSGLAELGETQYF.

The V call is TRBV24-1, the J call TRBJ2-3; TRBD1 matches 8 bases. CDR1 and CDR2 from the germline V gene are KGHDR and SFDVKD. J lost 2 bases, V lost 4 bases, and 10 bases had no gene match. The CDR3 contains 17 residues. In DNA form, the CDR3 reads TGTGCCACCAGTGAGGCGGGGACAGGCCAATCCACAGATACGCAGTATTTT. Translating gives CATSEAGTGQSTDTQYF.

J is TRBJ2-7 and V is TRBV18; perhaps TRBD1 as D (5 bases). Germline-derived CDR1 and CDR2 are KGHSH and LQKENI. The V end was cut by 4 bases, the J end by 5 bases, with 12 bases between. The CDR3 loop spans 13 amino acids. This CDR3 is CASSLPAGNEQYF. CDR3 bases: TGTGCCAGCTCACTCCCCGCAGGGAACGAGCAGTACTTC. The full variable domain, rest sourced from reference TRBV18 and TRBJ2-7, is NAGVMQNPRHLVRRRGQEARLRCSPMKGHSHVYWYRQLPEEGLKFMVYLQKENIIDESGMPKERFSAEFPKEGPSILRIQQVVRGDSAAYFCASSLPAGNEQYFGPGTRLTVT.

Only one count was recorded for this clone. The chain has TRBV18 and TRBJ1-1; the D is unclear. CDR1 is KGHSH, CDR2 LQKENI, per germline. The length of the CDR3 is 12 residues. The V end was cut by 6 bases, the J end by 5 bases, with 10 bases between. CDR3 protein: CASSSGGTEAFF. The CDR3 DNA reads TGTGCCAGCTCCTCGGGAGGGACTGAAGCTTTCTTT.